This T cell receptor beta chain was observed in a study of cytomegalovirus exposure and HLA in healthy donors. Findings of the study overall: Later, TCR association rates were found to vary by HLA locus, highest for DRB1 and lowest for HLA-C. Donors were assumed by presence/absence analyses to have roughly uniform sequencing depth.

The PCR ran on 60 Vbeta and 13 Jbeta primers. The table came from immunoSEQ multiplex PCR; TCRdb's copy has only in-frame clones and leaves some out. The sample includes 200,000 to 250,000 clones, 80% to 90% of them seen just once. With 3 bases removed from V and 2 bases from J, the gap between germline ends came to 12 bases. This CDR3 region has 15 residues. Germline V gene data show CDR1 as SGHDN and CDR2 as FVKESK. This clone has a single count. The antigen is undetermined. This TCR was recovered from a woman in her late teens or twenties in good health and CMV-seronegative. Sequencing was performed on PBMCs. J is TRBJ2-3 and V is TRBV14; D is unresolved. In DNA form, the CDR3 reads TGTGCCAGCAGCCAGACACACCACCTCACAGATACGCAGTATTTT. Residues: CASSQTHHLTDTQYF.